This TCR beta chain was found in a study of blood T cell repertoires in COVID-19. About the research overall: The samples span acute and convalescent COVID-19 from the United States, Italy and Spain. The analysed material was cDNA or gDNA that came from T cells, B-cell-depleted T cells, or PBMCs.

Original processing methods: Amplification from reference gene primers served as the basis for estimated nucleated cell counts. This table comes from immunoSEQ multiplex PCR, and its TCRdb copy is limited to in-frame clones, with some not included. V and J calls and clone size are as listed in that table; D and trimming were resolved from the DNA. The sample shows about 210,000 clones, around 82% of them seen only once. The germline V gene encodes CDR1 SNHLY and CDR2 FYNNEI. V dropped 0 bases and J dropped 7 bases, with 10 bases sitting between them. The length of the CDR3 is 13 residues. The receptor comes from a woman aged 45-60 years with acute or convalescent COVID-19. The sample comprised peripheral blood. This chain uses TRBV2 with TRBJ2-7; D is unresolved. The CDR3 nucleotides are TGTGCCAGCAGTGAAGCCCTAATGCGAGAGCAGTACTTC. It yields the protein CASSEALMREQYF. Full variable domain (outside the CDR3, taken from reference TRBV2 and TRBJ2-7): EPEVTQTPSHQVTQMGQEVILRCVPISNHLYFYWYRQILGQKVEFLVSFYNNEISEKSEIFDDQFSVERPDGSNFTLKIRSTKLEDSAMYFCASSEALMREQYFGPGTRLTVT.